This TCR beta chain was found in a study of cytomegalovirus exposure and HLA in healthy donors. From germline, CDR1 is GTSNPN and CDR2 SVGIG (reference sequence). The V and J ends lost 0 bases and 4 bases respectively, with 14 bases between them. The CDR3 runs 15 residues. PCR amplification relied on 60 Vbeta primers (plus 13 Jbeta primers). TCRdb keeps only in-frame clones here, not all; method: immunoSEQ multiplex PCR. Among about 160,000 clones listed, around three quarters were seen once. Turning to this clone: Its matching antigen is unknown.

General study points: In a later analysis, specific HLA alleles were associated with approximately 17,000 TCR beta sequences at a 0.05 false discovery rate.

Sequenced: PBMCs. This rearrangement joins TRBV30 to TRBJ2-3, with D possibly matching TRBD2 (5 bases). This clonotype was sampled from a man in his thirties or forties in good health and CMV-seropositive. CDR3 sequence: CAWSVRVATPDTQYF. CDR3 in DNA: TGTGCCTGGAGTGTAAGGGTAGCGACCCCAGATACGCAGTATTTT.